This TCR beta chain was retrieved from a study of blood T cell repertoires in COVID-19. Study-level information: COVID-19 samples collected from the United States, Italy and Spain covered acute and convalescent phases.

Data came from immunoSEQ multiplex PCR; TCRdb stores just in-frame clones and leaves some out. The repertoire consists of some 270,000 clones, with around nine tenths occurring once and the leading ten covering approximately 2%. Participant ages covered about 18 to 100 years across 24 US areas. Germline CDR1 reads MDHEN; CDR2 reads SYDVKM. V was cut by 6 bases and J by 3 bases, with 9 bases left in between. The CDR3 loop spans 12 amino acids. The sequencing input was PBMCs or T cells enriched from blood (not recorded which). This chain uses TRBV28 with TRBJ2-7; D unclear. The sequence derives from a woman aged 55 to 70 who had recovered from COVID-19. The CDR3 loop reads CASSLSYYEQYF. CDR3 nucleotide sequence: TGTGCCAGCAGCCTTTCCTACTACGAGCAGTACTTC.